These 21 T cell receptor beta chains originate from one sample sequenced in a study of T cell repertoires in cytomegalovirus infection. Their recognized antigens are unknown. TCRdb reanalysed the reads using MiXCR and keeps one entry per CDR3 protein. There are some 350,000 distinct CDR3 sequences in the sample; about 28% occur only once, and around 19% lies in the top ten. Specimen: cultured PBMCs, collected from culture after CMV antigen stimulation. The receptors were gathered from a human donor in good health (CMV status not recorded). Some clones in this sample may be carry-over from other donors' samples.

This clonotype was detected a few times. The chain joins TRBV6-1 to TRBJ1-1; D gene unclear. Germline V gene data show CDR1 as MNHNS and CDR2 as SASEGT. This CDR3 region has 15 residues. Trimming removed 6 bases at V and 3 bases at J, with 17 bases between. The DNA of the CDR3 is TGTGCCAGCAGGGGTATTCGGGAGAGGGACACTGAAGCTTTCTTT. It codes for CASRGIRERDTEAFF.

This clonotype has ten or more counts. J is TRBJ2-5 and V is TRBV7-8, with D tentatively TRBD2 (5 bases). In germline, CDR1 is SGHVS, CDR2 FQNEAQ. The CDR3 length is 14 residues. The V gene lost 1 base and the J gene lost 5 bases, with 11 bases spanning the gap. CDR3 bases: TGTGCCAGCAGCTTAGAGGTTAGCGCCGAGACCCAGTACTTC. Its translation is CASSLEVSAETQYF.

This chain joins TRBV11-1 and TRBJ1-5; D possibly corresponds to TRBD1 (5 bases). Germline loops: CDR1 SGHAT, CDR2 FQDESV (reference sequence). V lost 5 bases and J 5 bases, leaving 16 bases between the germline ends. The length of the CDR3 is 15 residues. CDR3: CASSLGGGDHQPQHF. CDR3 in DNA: TGTGCCAGCAGCCTTGGGGGGGGTGACCATCAGCCCCAGCATTTT.

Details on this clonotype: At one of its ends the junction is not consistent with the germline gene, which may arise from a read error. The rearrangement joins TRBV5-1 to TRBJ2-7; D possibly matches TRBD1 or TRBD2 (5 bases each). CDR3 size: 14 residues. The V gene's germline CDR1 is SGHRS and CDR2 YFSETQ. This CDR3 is CAISSRTGGDEQYF. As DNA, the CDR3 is TGCGCCATCAGCTCGCGTACAGGAGGAGACGAGCAGTACTTC.

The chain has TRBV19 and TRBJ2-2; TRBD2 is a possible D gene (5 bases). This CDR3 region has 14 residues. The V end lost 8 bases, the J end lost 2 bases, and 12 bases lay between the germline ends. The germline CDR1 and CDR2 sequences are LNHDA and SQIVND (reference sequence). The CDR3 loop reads CASWETQNTGELFF. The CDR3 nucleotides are TGTGCCAGTTGGGAGACTCAAAACACCGGGGAGCTGTTTTTT.

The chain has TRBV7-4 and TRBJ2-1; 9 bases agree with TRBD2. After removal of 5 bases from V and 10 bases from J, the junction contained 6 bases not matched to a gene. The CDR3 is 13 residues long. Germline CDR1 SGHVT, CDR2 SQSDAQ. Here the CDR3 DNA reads TGTGCCAGCAGCCGTAGCGGGGGTGGCGAGCAGTTCTTC. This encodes CASSRSGGGEQFF.

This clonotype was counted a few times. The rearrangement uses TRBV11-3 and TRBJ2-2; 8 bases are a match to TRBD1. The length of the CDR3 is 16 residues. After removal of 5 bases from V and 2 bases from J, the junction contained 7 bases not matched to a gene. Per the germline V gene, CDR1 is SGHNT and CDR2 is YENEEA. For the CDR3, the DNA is TGTGCCAGCAGCATTGGGACAGGAGATAACACCGGGGAGCTGTTTTTT. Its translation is CASSIGTGDNTGELFF.

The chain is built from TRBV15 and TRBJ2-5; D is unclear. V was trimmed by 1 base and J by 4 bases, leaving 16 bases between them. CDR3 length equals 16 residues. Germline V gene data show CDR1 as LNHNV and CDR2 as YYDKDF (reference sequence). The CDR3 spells CATSRVNPNPGETQYF. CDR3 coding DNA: TGTGCCACCAGCAGAGTCAACCCCAACCCGGGAGAGACCCAGTACTTC.

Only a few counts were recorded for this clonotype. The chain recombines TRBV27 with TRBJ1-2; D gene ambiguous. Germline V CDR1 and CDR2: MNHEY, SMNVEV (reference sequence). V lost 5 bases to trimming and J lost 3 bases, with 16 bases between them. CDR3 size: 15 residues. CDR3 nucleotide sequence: TGTGCCAGCAGTAATGCCGGACTGAATGACTATGGCTACACCTTC. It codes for CASSNAGLNDYGYTF.

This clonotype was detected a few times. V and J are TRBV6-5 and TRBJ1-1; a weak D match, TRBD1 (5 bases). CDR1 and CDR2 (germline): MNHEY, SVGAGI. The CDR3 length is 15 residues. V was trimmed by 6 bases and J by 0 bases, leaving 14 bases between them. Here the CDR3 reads CASSPIGRVNTEAFF. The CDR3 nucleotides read TGTGCCAGCAGCCCCATAGGCAGGGTGAACACTGAAGCTTTCTTT.

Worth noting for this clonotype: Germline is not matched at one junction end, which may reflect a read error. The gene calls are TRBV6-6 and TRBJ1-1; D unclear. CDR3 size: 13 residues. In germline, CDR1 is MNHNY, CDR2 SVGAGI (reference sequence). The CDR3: CATRRTMKTEAFF. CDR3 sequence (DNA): TGTGCCACCCGGCGGACCATGAAAACTGAAGCTTTCTTT.

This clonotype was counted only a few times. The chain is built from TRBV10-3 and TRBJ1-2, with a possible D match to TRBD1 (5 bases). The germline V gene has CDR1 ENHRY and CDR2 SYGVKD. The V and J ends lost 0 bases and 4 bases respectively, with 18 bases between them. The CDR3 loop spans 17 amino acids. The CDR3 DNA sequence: TGTGCCATCAGTGAGTCGGGCAGAGTTTTGGGGGTCTATGGCTACACCTTC. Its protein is CAISESGRVLGVYGYTF.

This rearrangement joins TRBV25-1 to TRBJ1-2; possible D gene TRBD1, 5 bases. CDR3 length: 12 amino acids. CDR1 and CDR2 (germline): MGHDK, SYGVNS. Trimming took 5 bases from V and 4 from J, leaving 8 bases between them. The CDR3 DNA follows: TGTGCCAGCAGTCGGGACCTCTATGGCTACACCTTC. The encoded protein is CASSRDLYGYTF.

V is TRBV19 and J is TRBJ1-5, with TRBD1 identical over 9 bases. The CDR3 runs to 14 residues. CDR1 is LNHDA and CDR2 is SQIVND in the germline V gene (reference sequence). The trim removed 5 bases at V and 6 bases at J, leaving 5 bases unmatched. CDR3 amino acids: CASSLQGAVQPQHF. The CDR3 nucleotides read TGTGCCAGTAGTTTACAGGGGGCTGTTCAGCCCCAGCATTTT.

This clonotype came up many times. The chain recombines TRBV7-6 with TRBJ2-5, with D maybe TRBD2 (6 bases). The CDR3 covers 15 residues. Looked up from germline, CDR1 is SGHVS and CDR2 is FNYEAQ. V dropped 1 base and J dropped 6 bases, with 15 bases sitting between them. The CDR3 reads CASSLGRTSSQTQYF. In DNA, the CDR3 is TGTGCCAGCAGCTTAGGACGAACTAGCAGTCAGACCCAGTACTTC. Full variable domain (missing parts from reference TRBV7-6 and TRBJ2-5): GAGVSQSPRYKVTKRGQDVALRCDPISGHVSLYWYRQALGQGPEFLTYFNYEAQQDKSGLPNDRFSAERPEGSISTLTIQRTEQRDSAMYRCASSLGRTSSQTQYFGPGTRLLVL.

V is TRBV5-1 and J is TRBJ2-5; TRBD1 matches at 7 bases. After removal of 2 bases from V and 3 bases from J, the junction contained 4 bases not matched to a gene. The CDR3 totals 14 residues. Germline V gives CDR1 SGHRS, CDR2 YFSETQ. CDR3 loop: CASSLIDREETQYF. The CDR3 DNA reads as TGCGCCAGCAGCTTAATAGACAGGGAAGAGACCCAGTACTTC.

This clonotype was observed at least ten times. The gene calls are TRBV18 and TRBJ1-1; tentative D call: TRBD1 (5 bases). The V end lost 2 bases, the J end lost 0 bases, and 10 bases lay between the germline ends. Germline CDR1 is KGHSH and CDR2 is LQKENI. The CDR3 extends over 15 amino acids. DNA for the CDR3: TGTGCCAGCTCACCAGTAACAGGAGTGAACACTGAAGCTTTCTTT. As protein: CASSPVTGVNTEAFF.

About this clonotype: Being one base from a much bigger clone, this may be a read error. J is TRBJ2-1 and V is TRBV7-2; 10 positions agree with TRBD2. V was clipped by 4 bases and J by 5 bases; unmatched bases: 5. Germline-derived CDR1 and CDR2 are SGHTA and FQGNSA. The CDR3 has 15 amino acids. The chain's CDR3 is CASSYSGGSDNEQFF. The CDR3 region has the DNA TGTGCCAGCAGCTATAGCGGGGGGTCAGACAATGAGCAGTTCTTC.

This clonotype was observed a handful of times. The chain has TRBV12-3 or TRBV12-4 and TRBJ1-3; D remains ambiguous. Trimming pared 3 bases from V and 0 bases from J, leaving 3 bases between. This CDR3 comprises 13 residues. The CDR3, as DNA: TGTGCCAGCAGTTTTGACTCTGGAAACACCATATATTTT. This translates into CASSFDSGNTIYF.

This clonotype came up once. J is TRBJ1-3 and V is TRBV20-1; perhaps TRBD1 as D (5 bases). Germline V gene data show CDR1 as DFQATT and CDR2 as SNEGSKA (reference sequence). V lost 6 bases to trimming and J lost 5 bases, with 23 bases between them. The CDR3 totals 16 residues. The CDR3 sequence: CSAPRLDGEGRNTIYF. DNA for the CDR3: TGCAGTGCCCCGAGGCTGGACGGAGAGGGGAGAAACACCATATATTTT.

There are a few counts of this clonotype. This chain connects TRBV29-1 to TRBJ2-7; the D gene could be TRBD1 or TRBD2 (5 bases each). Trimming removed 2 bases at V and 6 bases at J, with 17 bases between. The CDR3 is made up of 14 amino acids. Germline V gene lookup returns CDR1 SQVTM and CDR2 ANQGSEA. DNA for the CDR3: TGCAGCGTTGAAAAAGGGGAGCCGCGAAGCGAGCAGTACTTC. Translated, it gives CSVEKGEPRSEQYF.